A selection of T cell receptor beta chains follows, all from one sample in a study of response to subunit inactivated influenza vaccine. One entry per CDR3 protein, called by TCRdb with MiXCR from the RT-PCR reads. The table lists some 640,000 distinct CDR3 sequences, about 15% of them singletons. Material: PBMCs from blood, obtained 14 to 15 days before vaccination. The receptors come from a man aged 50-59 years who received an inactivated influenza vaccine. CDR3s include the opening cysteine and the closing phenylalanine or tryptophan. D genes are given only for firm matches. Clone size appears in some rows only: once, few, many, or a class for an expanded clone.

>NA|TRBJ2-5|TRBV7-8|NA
CASSLLDGSQYF
TGTGCCAGCAGCTTACTGGATGGGAGCCAGTACTTC
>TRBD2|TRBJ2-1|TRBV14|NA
CASSQKREYSSYNEQFF
TGTGCCAGCAGCCAAAAGCGGGAGTATAGCTCCTACAATGAGCAGTTCTTC
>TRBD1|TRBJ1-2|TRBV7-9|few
CASIRQGNYGYTF
TGTGCCAGCATCCGACAGGGGAACTATGGCTACACCTTC
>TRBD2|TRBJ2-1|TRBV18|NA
CASSPESGMTEFF
TGTGCCAGCTCACCGGAAAGCGGGATGACGGAGTTCTTC
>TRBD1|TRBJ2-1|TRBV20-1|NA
CSASKQGGSEQFF
TGCAGTGCTAGTAAACAGGGGGGCAGTGAGCAGTTCTTC
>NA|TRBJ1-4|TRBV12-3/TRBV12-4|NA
CASSFRAGSGNEKLFF
TGTGCCAGCAGTTTTCGCGCCGGCAGCGGCAATGAAAAACTGTTTTTT
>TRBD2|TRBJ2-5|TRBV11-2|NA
CASSWRAGEGPETQYF
TGTGCCAGCAGCTGGAGAGCGGGAGAAGGGCCAGAGACCCAGTACTTC
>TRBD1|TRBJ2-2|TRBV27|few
CASSIRQGVWENTGELFF
TGTGCCAGCAGTATCCGACAGGGGGTTTGGGAAAACACCGGGGAGCTGTTTTTT
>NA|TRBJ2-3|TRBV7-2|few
CASSLGQTRTDTQYF
TGTGCCAGCAGCTTAGGACAGACTCGCACAGATACGCAGTATTTT
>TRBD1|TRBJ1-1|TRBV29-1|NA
CSARDSPTEAFF
TGCAGCGCCAGGGACAGCCCCACTGAAGCTTTCTTT
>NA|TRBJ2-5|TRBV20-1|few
CSARSGPARETQYF
TGCAGTGCTAGGTCGGGCCCGGCCCGAGAGACCCAGTACTTC
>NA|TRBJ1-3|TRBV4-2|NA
CASSQAPQQDFSGNTIYF
TGTGCCAGCAGCCAAGCCCCCCAACAGGATTTCTCTGGAAACACCATATATTTT
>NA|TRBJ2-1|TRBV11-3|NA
CASSFNRYNEQFF
TGTGCCAGCAGCTTTAACAGATACAATGAGCAGTTCTTC
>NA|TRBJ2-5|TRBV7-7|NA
CASSSDTGKETQYF
TGTGCTAGCAGTTCCGACACGGGAAAAGAGACCCAGTACTTC
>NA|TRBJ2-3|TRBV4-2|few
CASSQGETSTDTQYF
TGTGCCAGCAGCCAAGGCGAGACTAGCACAGATACGCAGTATTTT
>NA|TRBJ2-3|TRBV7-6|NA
CASSLGGGGGDTQYF
TGTGCCAGCAGCTTAGGAGGAGGGGGTGGAGATACGCAGTATTTT
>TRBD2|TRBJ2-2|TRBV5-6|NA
CASSRRGTSVNTGELFF
TGTGCCAGCAGCAGGCGGGGGACTAGCGTTAACACCGGGGAGCTGTTTTTT
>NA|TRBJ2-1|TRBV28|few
CASSPPPLSYNEQFF
TGTGCCAGCAGCCCCCCCCCTCTCAGCTACAATGAGCAGTTCTTC
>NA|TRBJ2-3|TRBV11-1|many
CASSRGTRTDTQYF
TGTGCCAGCAGCCGGGGGACACGCACAGATACGCAGTATTTT
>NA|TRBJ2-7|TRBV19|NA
CASSIQPWRDSYEQYF
TGTGCCAGTAGTATACAGCCCTGGCGGGACAGCTACGAGCAGTACTTC
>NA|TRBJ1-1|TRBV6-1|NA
CASTTYPGQRLNTEAFF
TGTGCCAGCACCACGTATCCGGGACAACGATTGAACACTGAAGCTTTCTTT
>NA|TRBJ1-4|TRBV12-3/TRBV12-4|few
CASSSFVVLPASPAREKLFF
TGTGCCAGCAGTTCCTTTGTCGTACTGCCTGCCTCGCCCGCACGGGAAAAACTGTTTTTT
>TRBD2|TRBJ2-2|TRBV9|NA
CASSVDLSGRSRTGELFF
TGTGCCAGCAGCGTAGATCTTAGCGGGAGGTCGAGGACCGGGGAGCTGTTTTTT
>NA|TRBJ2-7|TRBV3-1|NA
CASSQAEGAGYEQYF
TGTGCCAGCAGCCAAGCCGAGGGAGCCGGATACGAGCAGTACTTC
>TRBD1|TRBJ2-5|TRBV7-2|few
CASRSMTGAQETQYF
TGTGCCAGCAGATCGATGACAGGGGCCCAAGAGACCCAGTACTTC
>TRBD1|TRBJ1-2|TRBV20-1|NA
CSAIRGGRGGYTF
TGCAGTGCCATCAGGGGGGGGCGAGGTGGCTACACCTTC
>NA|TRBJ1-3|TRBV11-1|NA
CASSFGLYNPGGSGNTIYF
TGTGCCAGCAGCTTTGGCCTATACAACCCGGGTGGGTCTGGAAACACCATATATTTT
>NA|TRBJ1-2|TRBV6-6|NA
CASSYKGDGYTF
TGTGCCAGCAGTTACAAAGGGGATGGCTACACCTTC
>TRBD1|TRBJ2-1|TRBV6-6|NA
CASSWDRVNEQFF
TGTGCCAGCAGTTGGGACAGGGTCAATGAGCAGTTCTTC
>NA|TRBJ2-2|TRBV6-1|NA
CASSGILLGSTGELFF
TGTGCCAGCAGTGGGATCCTATTAGGATCCACCGGGGAGCTGTTTTTT
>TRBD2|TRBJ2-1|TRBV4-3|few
CASSQEISGRGVEQFF
TGCGCCAGCAGCCAAGAGATTAGCGGGAGGGGGGTTGAGCAGTTCTTC
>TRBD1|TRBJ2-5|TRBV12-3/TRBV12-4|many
CASSLRWDRAQYF
TGTGCCAGCAGTTTGCGCTGGGACAGGGCCCAGTACTTC
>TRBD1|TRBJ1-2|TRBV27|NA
CASSPQTGGVIGYTF
TGTGCCAGCAGTCCCCAAACAGGGGGCGTAATTGGCTACACCTTC
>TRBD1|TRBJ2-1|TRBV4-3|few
CASSRGRGTYNEQFF
TGCGCCAGCAGCCGCGGCAGGGGGACCTACAATGAGCAGTTCTTC
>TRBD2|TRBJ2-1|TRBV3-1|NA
CASSQGGGGSYNEQFF
TGTGCCAGCAGCCAAGGAGGCGGGGGATCCTACAATGAGCAGTTCTTC
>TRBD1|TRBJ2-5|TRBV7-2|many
CASSFRDRGTETQYF
TGTGCCAGCAGCTTCCGGGACAGGGGTACGGAGACCCAGTACTTC
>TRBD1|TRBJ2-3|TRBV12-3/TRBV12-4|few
CASSLLSGTGADTQYF
TGTGCCAGCAGTTTATTGTCTGGGACAGGGGCAGATACGCAGTATTTT
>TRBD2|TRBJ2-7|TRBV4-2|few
CASSQDLLAGVYEQYF
TGTGCCAGCAGCCAAGATCTACTAGCGGGAGTGTACGAGCAGTACTTC
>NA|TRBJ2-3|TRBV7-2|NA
CASSYRPRDTQYF
TGTGCCAGCAGCTACCGCCCCCGGGATACGCAGTATTTT
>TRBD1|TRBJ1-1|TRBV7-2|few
CASSLSTGGEWYTEAFF
TGTGCCAGCAGCTTATCCACAGGGGGCGAGTGGTACACTGAAGCTTTCTTT
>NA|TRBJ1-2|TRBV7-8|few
CASSPDGRDGYTF
TGTGCCAGCAGCCCCGACGGGAGGGACGGCTACACCTTC
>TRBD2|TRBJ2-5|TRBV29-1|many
CSVLAGGETQYF
TGCAGCGTACTAGCGGGAGGTGAGACCCAGTACTTC
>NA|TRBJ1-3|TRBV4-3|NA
CASSQEGLGFSGNTIYF
TGCGCCAGCAGCCAAGAAGGCCTAGGATTCTCTGGAAACACCATATATTTT
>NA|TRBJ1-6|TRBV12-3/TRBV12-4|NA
CASSLLQTNSPLHF
TGTGCCAGCAGTTTACTGCAGACCAATTCACCCCTCCACTTT
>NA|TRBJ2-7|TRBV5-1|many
CASSLDQIQGYEQYF
TGCGCCAGCAGCTTGGACCAAATACAGGGATACGAGCAGTACTTC
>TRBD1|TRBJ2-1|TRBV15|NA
CATSRGQGDYNEQFF
TGTGCCACCAGCAGAGGACAGGGGGATTACAATGAGCAGTTCTTC
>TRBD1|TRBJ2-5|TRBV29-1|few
CSVEGRDRGKETQYF
TGCAGCGTTGAAGGGAGGGACAGGGGAAAAGAGACCCAGTACTTC
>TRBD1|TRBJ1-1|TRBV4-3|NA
CASSQIDREGTEAFF
TGCGCCAGCAGCCAAATTGACAGGGAGGGCACTGAAGCTTTCTTT
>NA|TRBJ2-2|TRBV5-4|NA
CASSTKTGTVTGELFF
TGTGCCAGCAGCACAAAAACCGGGACGGTAACCGGGGAGCTGTTTTTT
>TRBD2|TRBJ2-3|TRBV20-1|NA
CCPRDSSGRWSDTQYF
TGCTGTCCTAGAGATTCTAGCGGGAGGTGGTCAGATACGCAGTATTTT
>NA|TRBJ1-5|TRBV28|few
CASSSGGGDQPQHF
TGTGCCAGCAGCTCGGGGGGAGGGGATCAGCCCCAGCATTTT
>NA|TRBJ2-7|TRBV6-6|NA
CASSSLASYEQYF
TGTGCCAGCAGCTCTCTAGCCTCCTACGAGCAGTACTTC